One and the same sample provided the 19 T cell receptor beta chains below, sequenced in a study of blood T cell repertoires in COVID-19 (dated by TCRdb to between 2020 and 2021). Library prep was done by the immunoSEQ multiplex PCR assay. This is the immuneACCESS table as TCRdb keeps it, with only in-frame sequences that have V and J called. A part of the clones is gone; compared with another copy, unresolved V genes explain less than half, and the rest is unexplained. This sample has a few hundred thousand clones in its table, and 75% to 90% of those were observed once. Clones ranked in the top ten supply less than 3% of the sample. Sequencing was done on a sample of peripheral blood. The receptors originated from a woman in her twenties or thirties with active or convalescent COVID-19.

The CDR3 DNA sequence: TGTGCCAGCAGCTCCTTCGGGACACAGAGGGACGAGCAGTACTTC. As protein: CASSSFGTQRDEQYF. The rearrangement joins TRBV7-2 to TRBJ2-7; D is perhaps TRBD1 (6 bases). CDR1 and CDR2 (germline): SGHTA, FQGNSA. This CDR3 region has 15 residues. The V and J ends lost 4 bases and 5 bases respectively, with 18 bases between them.

The rearrangement joins TRBV5-4 to TRBJ2-7, with D perhaps matching TRBD1 (6 bases). The CDR3 spans 15 residues. Germline lookup yields CDR1 SGHNT and CDR2 YYREEE (reference sequence). V lost 0 bases and J 3 bases, leaving 13 bases between the germline ends. CDR3 sequence: CASSLGMDRIYEQYF. As DNA, the CDR3 is TGTGCCAGCAGCTTGGGAATGGACAGAATCTACGAGCAGTACTTC.

Comment on this clone: The identical CDR3 is also encoded by other nucleotide sequences in the sample. The V call is TRBV3-1 (or the pseudogene TRBV3-2), the J call TRBJ1-2; D is uncertain. The germline V gene has CDR1 LGHDT and CDR2 YNNKEL (reference sequence). Trimming cost V 1 base and J 3 bases, with 6 bases left between them. This CDR3 is 13 amino acids long. In DNA, the CDR3 is TGTGCCAGCAGCCAAGGCCGGGACTATGGCTACACCTTC. This encodes CASSQGRDYGYTF.

The chain couples TRBV2 to TRBJ1-4, with D possibly matching TRBD1 (5 bases). V dropped 6 bases and J dropped 3 bases, with 11 bases sitting between them. Germline V gene sequence: CDR1 SNHLY, CDR2 FYNNEI. This CDR3 has 14 residues. The DNA for the CDR3 is TGTGCCAGCAGGGTAGGGGTGGCTAATGAAAAACTGTTTTTT. It codes for CASRVGVANEKLFF.

The gene calls are TRBV5-4 and TRBJ1-2; D is unresolved. The CDR3 loop spans 14 amino acids. Trimming cost V 4 bases and J 5 bases, with 15 bases left between them. Germline CDR1 is SGHNT and CDR2 is YYREEE (reference sequence). CDR3 loop: CASSPAEGTYGYTF. The CDR3 DNA sequence: TGTGCCAGCAGCCCGGCGGAGGGCACTTATGGCTACACCTTC.

In its sample, this clone was seen once. V gene TRBV29-1 combines with J gene TRBJ1-2; 7 bases align to TRBD1. The trim removed 6 bases at V and 3 bases at J, leaving 13 bases unmatched. Germline assignment: CDR1 SQVTM and CDR2 ANQGSEA. The CDR3 loop spans 15 amino acids. CDR3 protein: CSVDLGQPRDYGYTF. For the CDR3, the DNA is TGCAGCGTCGATTTGGGACAGCCCAGGGACTATGGCTACACCTTC. Supplemented by reference TRBV29-1 and TRBJ1-2, the full variable domain reads SAVISQKPSRDICQRGTSLTIQCQVDSQVTMMFWYRQQPGQSLTLIATANQGSEATYESGFVIDKFPISRPNLTFSTLTVSNMSPEDSSIYLCSVDLGQPRDYGYTFGSGTRLTVV.

The CDR3 DNA is TGTGCCAGCCTGAAGCGGGGGGGGCACACCGGGGAGCTGTTTTTT. Amino acid sequence: CASLKRGGHTGELFF. The chain employs TRBV6-5 and TRBJ2-2; 10 nucleotides line up with TRBD2. Per the germline V gene, CDR1 is MNHEY and CDR2 is SVGAGI. The V and J ends lost 8 bases and 3 bases, in that order; junction bases with no gene match: 6. The CDR3 is made up of 15 amino acids.

The chain combines TRBV4-3 with TRBJ2-5; the match to TRBD1 covers 9 bases. The ends lost 4 bases at V and 2 bases at J; junction bases unmatched: 8. The V gene's germline CDR1 is LGHNA and CDR2 YSLEER. This CDR3 contains 16 residues. CDR3 loop: CASSREQGAPQETQYF. The CDR3 DNA sequence: TGCGCCAGCAGCCGAGAACAGGGGGCGCCTCAAGAGACCCAGTACTTC.

The CDR3 region is CAISGGNNSPLHF. CDR3 bases: TGTGCCATCAGTGGAGGGAATAATTCACCCCTCCACTTT. The genes are TRBV10-3 and TRBJ1-6; D uncertain. Germline CDR1 reads ENHRY; CDR2 reads SYGVKD. This CDR3 has 13 residues. Trimming took off 4 bases at V and 5 bases at J, with 6 bases between the two ends.

The rearrangement links TRBV5-1 to TRBJ1-2, with D possibly matching TRBD1 (6 bases). The CDR3 length is 15 residues. V was trimmed by 1 base and J by 1 base, leaving 11 bases between them. CDR1 SGHRS and CDR2 YFSETQ come from the germline V gene. The CDR3 DNA follows: TGCGCCAGCAGCTTGTCACCAGGGGTTAACTATGGCTACACCTTC. Amino acid sequence: CASSLSPGVNYGYTF.

The chain carries TRBV27 and TRBJ1-6; D call uncertain. Germline CDR1 and CDR2: MNHEY and SMNVEV (reference sequence). The CDR3 totals 15 residues. V lost 8 bases and J lost 3, with 14 bases in between. As DNA, the CDR3 is TGTGCCAGCGGTTACCGGGAGCTCTATAATTCACCCCTCCACTTT. This gives the protein CASGYRELYNSPLHF.

J is TRBJ2-5 and V is TRBV2; tentatively, D is TRBD1 (6 bases). The CDR3 covers 13 residues. Germline V CDR1 and CDR2: SNHLY, FYNNEI. Between the trimmed V and J ends, which lost 3 bases and 4 bases, there was a span of 9 bases. DNA of the CDR3: TGTGCCAGCAGTGATGTAGGGGGAGAGACCCAGTACTTC. This codes for CASSDVGGETQYF.

This chain uses TRBV5-4 with TRBJ1-2, with no clear D. CDR1 is SGHNT, CDR2 YYREEE, per germline (reference sequence). V lost 0 bases to trimming and J lost 6 bases, with 9 bases between them. This CDR3 is 13 amino acids long. Here the CDR3 reads CASSLALEHGYTF. CDR3 sequence (DNA): TGTGCCAGCAGCTTGGCCTTAGAGCATGGCTACACCTTC.

This clone occurred once. The V call is TRBV30, the J call TRBJ1-2; tentatively, D is TRBD1 (6 bases). The V end lost 0 bases, the J end lost 5 bases, and 16 bases lay between the germline ends. The CDR3 is 15 residues long. CDR1 GTSNPN and CDR2 SVGIG come from the germline V gene (reference sequence). Here the CDR3 DNA reads TGTGCCTGGAGTGTAGGGGCGGGGGCCAAATATGGCTACACCTTC. Its protein is CAWSVGAGAKYGYTF.

This rearrangement joins TRBV3-1 (or the pseudogene TRBV3-2) to TRBJ2-5; D is ambiguous. V lost 2 bases and J lost 2, with 12 bases in between. This CDR3 spans 15 amino acids. Germline loops: CDR1 LGHDT, CDR2 YNNKEL (reference sequence). CDR3 sequence: CASSQQSTTQETQYF. The CDR3 DNA is TGTGCCAGCAGCCAACAGTCAACGACTCAAGAGACCCAGTACTTC.

The chain has TRBV9 and TRBJ1-2; D uncertain. CDR1 and CDR2 (germline): SGDLS, YYNGEE. The CDR3 is 13 amino acids. V dropped 4 bases and J dropped 4 bases, with 11 bases sitting between them. CDR3 coding DNA: TGTGCCAGCAGCCCTAACTCCCTCTATGGCTACACCTTC. Translated: CASSPNSLYGYTF.

There are a few counts of this clone. V is TRBV30 and J is TRBJ1-6; 9 nucleotides agree with TRBD1. Germline V CDR1 and CDR2: GTSNPN, SVGIG (reference sequence). This CDR3 has 17 amino acids. The trim removed 4 bases at V and 9 bases at J, leaving 16 bases unmatched. CDR3 sequence reads: CAWKMSVGTGRGSPLHF. The CDR3, as DNA: TGTGCCTGGAAGATGTCGGTGGGGACAGGGCGGGGTTCACCCCTCCACTTT.

The chain uses TRBV7-2 and TRBJ1-1; D perhaps matches TRBD1 (6 bases). The germline V gene encodes CDR1 SGHTA and CDR2 FQGNSA. This CDR3 is 15 amino acids long. Trimming cost V 2 bases and J 5 bases, with 15 bases left between them. Here the CDR3 DNA reads TGTGCCAGCAGCTTAAAGATACAGGGTAAAACTGAAGCTTTCTTT. It is translated as CASSLKIQGKTEAFF.

The chain carries TRBV7-8 and TRBJ2-5; D may be TRBD1 (7 bases). This CDR3 is 15 amino acids long. Per germline, CDR1 SGHVS and CDR2 FQNEAQ. Trimming removed 3 bases at V and 2 bases at J, with 13 bases between. CDR3 coding DNA: TGTGCCAGCAGCTTGCGGGACAGCCGGCAAGAGACCCAGTACTTC. Translating it yields CASSLRDSRQETQYF.